These 19 T cell receptor beta chains share one sample of origin, sequenced in a study of shared clonotypes between healthy human individuals. Sequenced by immunoSEQ multiplex PCR; TCRdb stores in-frame clones only, minus some. Of hundreds of thousands of clones listed, 70% to 80% were seen once; the top ten hold roughly 13%. Sequences were obtained from PBMCs. Source of these receptors: a middle-aged woman in good health. Some clones in this sample may be carry-over from other donors' samples.

The chain links TRBV6-1 to TRBJ1-2; D is ambiguous. Germline V CDR1 and CDR2: MNHNS, SASEGT. The CDR3 spans 12 residues. V was shortened by 6 bases and J by 0 bases, with 5 bases between the two germline ends. The CDR3 sequence: CASSTPNYGYTF. CDR3 in DNA: TGTGCCAGCAGCACACCTAACTATGGCTACACCTTC.

V usage is TRBV30 and J usage is TRBJ2-1; D is unresolved. V dropped 0 bases and J dropped 7 bases, with 13 bases sitting between them. CDR3 size: 14 residues. Germline V CDR1 and CDR2: GTSNPN, SVGIG (reference sequence). CDR3 nucleotide sequence: TGTGCCTGGAGTGTCGGGCGGATCCAAAATGAGCAGTTCTTC. Protein product: CAWSVGRIQNEQFF.

The rearrangement links TRBV28 to TRBJ2-2; unclear D gene. The CDR3 loop spans 15 amino acids. From germline, CDR1 is MDHEN and CDR2 SYDVKM. V lost 1 base and J lost 4, with 10 bases in between. The CDR3 nucleotides read TGTGCCAGCAGTTTATCCGGACGGGTCACCGGGGAGCTGTTTTTT. It encodes CASSLSGRVTGELFF.

The chain employs TRBV2 and TRBJ1-5, with D possibly matching TRBD1 (6 bases). The CDR3 has 16 residues. CDR1 SNHLY and CDR2 FYNNEI come from the germline V gene. V was clipped by 5 bases and J by 2 bases, with 16 bases between them. CDR3 bases: TGTGCCAGCAGTACAAGGGGGGTTAGGGGCAATCAGCCCCAGCATTTT. It specifies CASSTRGVRGNQPQHF.

On this clone: The sample contains more than one DNA sequence encoding this CDR3. This chain links TRBV28 with TRBJ1-5; D not certain. Germline CDR1 and CDR2: MDHEN and SYDVKM. CDR3 length: 14 residues. The ends were cut back, 8 bases at V and 1 base at J, with 12 bases in the middle. CDR3 in DNA: TGTGCCAGCTCCCTTGCGGGCAGCAATCAGCCCCAGCATTTT. It translates to CASSLAGSNQPQHF.

The chain recombines TRBV5-6 with TRBJ2-7, with 7 nucleotides matching TRBD2. The germline gives CDR1 SGHDT, CDR2 YYEEEE. The CDR3 totals 14 residues. The junction had 3 bases not matched to a gene; V was cut back by 2 bases and J by 1 base. The CDR3 bases are TGTGCCAGCAGCTTAGCGGGATATTCCTACGAGCAGTACTTC. Translated, it gives CASSLAGYSYEQYF. Based on the CDR3 plus reference TRBV5-6 and TRBJ2-7, the full variable domain is DAGVTQSPTHLIKTRGQQVTLRCSPKSGHDTVSWYQQALGQGPQFIFQYYEEEERQRGNFPDRFSGHQFPNYSSELNVNALLLGDSALYLCASSLAGYSYEQYFGPGTRLTVT.

The chain uses TRBV27 and TRBJ2-3, with no clear D. CDR1 MNHEY and CDR2 SMNVEV come from the germline V gene (reference sequence). The CDR3 runs 13 residues. V was shortened by 4 bases and J by 6 bases, with 11 bases between the two germline ends. Here the CDR3 reads CASSSGPVDTQYF. As DNA, the CDR3 is TGTGCCAGCAGTTCGGGCCCAGTTGATACGCAGTATTTT.

V gene TRBV28 combines with J gene TRBJ2-7; 7 bases line up with TRBD2. There are 15 residues in the CDR3. V lost 0 bases, J lost 6 bases, and 8 bases stayed unmatched. Germline CDR1 and CDR2: MDHEN and SYDVKM. The CDR3 bases are TGTGCCAGCAGTTTATGGGGTGGCAGGGAGGGCGAGCAGTACTTC. This encodes CASSLWGGREGEQYF.

V is TRBV2 and J is TRBJ2-1; 7 bases agree with TRBD2. The CDR3 sequence is 14 residues long. Trimming cost V 4 bases and J 5 bases; bases outside gene matches: 5. CDR1 is SNHLY and CDR2 is FYNNEI in the germline V gene. The CDR3 nucleotides are TGTGCCAGCAGTGGGGACTACGGCCACAATGAGCAGTTCTTC. It encodes CASSGDYGHNEQFF.

V usage is TRBV7-8 and J usage is TRBJ2-1, with 12 nucleotides matching TRBD2. This CDR3 spans 16 amino acids. In germline, CDR1 is SGHVS, CDR2 FQNEAQ. Losses at the gene ends were 1 base for V and 10 bases for J; bases not matched to a gene: 8. The CDR3 DNA reads as TGTGCCAGCAGCTTAGGGACTAGCGGGATTCGGGGCGAGCAGTTCTTC. This sequence encodes CASSLGTSGIRGEQFF.

The chain joins TRBV7-9 to TRBJ2-7, with TRBD2 identical over 7 bases. V dropped 1 base and J dropped 4; count of bases not matched to a gene: 4. In germline, CDR1 is SEHNR, CDR2 FQNEAQ (reference sequence). The CDR3 spans 14 residues. This chain's CDR3 is CASSLEGGRYEQYF. In nucleotides, the CDR3 is TGTGCCAGCAGCTTAGAGGGAGGGCGTTACGAGCAGTACTTC.

The chain joins TRBV5-6 to TRBJ2-7; TRBD1 matches at 7 bases. J lost 4 bases, V lost 4 bases, and 2 bases had no gene match. The germline V gene has CDR1 SGHDT and CDR2 YYEEEE. The CDR3 sequence is 12 residues long. CDR3 region: CASSRDSYEQYF. The CDR3 DNA sequence: TGTGCCAGCAGCCGGGACAGTTACGAGCAGTACTTC.

The count of this clone is one. The chain's CDR3 is CASSLGIGDSTTYEQYF. CDR3 DNA sequence: TGCGCCAGCAGCTTGGGAATTGGGGACAGCACTACCTACGAGCAGTACTTC. The chain is built from TRBV5-1 and TRBJ2-7, with 7 bases identical to TRBD1. J lost 2 bases, V lost 0 bases, and 11 bases had no gene match. Germline V CDR1 and CDR2: SGHRS, YFSETQ. The CDR3 length is 17 residues. The full variable domain, its missing parts supplied by reference TRBV5-1 and TRBJ2-7, is KAGVTQTPRYLIKTRGQQVTLSCSPISGHRSVSWYQQTPGQGLQFLFEYFSETQRNKGNFPGRFSGRQFSNSRSEMNVSTLELGDSALYLCASSLGIGDSTTYEQYFGPGTRLTVT.

The chain joins TRBV7-8 to TRBJ2-7, with D perhaps TRBD2 (6 bases). CDR3 length: 13 residues. Between the trimmed V and J ends, which lost 0 bases and 5 bases, there was a span of 8 bases. Germline V lookup: CDR1 SGHVS, CDR2 FQNEAQ. The CDR3 here is CASSLAGGNEQYF. In nucleotides, the CDR3 is TGTGCCAGCAGCTTAGCGGGAGGCAACGAGCAGTACTTC. The variable domain in full, with the rest retrieved from reference TRBV7-8 and TRBJ2-7, is GAGVSQSPRYKVAKRGQDVALRCDPISGHVSLFWYQQALGQGPEFLTYFQNEAQLDKSGLPSDRFFAERPEGSVSTLKIQRTQQEDSAVYLCASSLAGGNEQYFGPGTRLTVT.

The table lists this clone with a count of one. The genes are TRBV29-1 and TRBJ2-3; TRBD2 aligns across 14 bases. The trim removed 7 bases at V and 6 bases at J, leaving 12 bases unmatched. The germline CDR1 and CDR2 sequences are SQVTM and ANQGSEA. The CDR3 spans 16 residues. This CDR3 is CSAIPGLAGVGDTQYF. The CDR3 nucleotides read TGCAGCGCTATCCCGGGACTAGCGGGAGTAGGGGATACGCAGTATTTT.

This chain connects TRBV28 to TRBJ1-5, with D possibly TRBD1 on 5 matching bases. The V end was cut by 2 bases, the J end by 4 bases, with 24 bases between. Germline V gives CDR1 MDHEN, CDR2 SYDVKM. The CDR3 runs to 19 residues. The CDR3 DNA is TGTGCCAGCAGTTTACCCGTACAGGTGGTGTTTAGATTGAATCAGCCCCAGCATTTT. This translates into CASSLPVQVVFRLNQPQHF.

In the case of this clone: The sample has other DNA sequences that encode this CDR3 too. The chain is built from TRBV28 and TRBJ1-5, with a tentative D call TRBD1 (5 bases). The V gene's germline CDR1 is MDHEN and CDR2 SYDVKM. V was clipped by 3 bases and J by 4 bases, with 7 bases between them. There are 13 residues in the CDR3. This CDR3 reads CASSFDRNQPQHF. CDR3 coding DNA: TGTGCCAGCAGTTTCGACAGAAATCAGCCCCAGCATTTT. Based on the CDR3 plus reference TRBV28 and TRBJ1-5, the full variable domain is DVKVTQSSRYLVKRTGEKVFLECVQDMDHENMFWYRQDPGLGLRLIYFSYDVKMKEKGDIPEGYSVSREKKERFSLILESASTNQTSMYLCASSFDRNQPQHFGDGTRLSIL.

The rearrangement links TRBV6-6 to TRBJ2-7; D remains ambiguous. The CDR3 has 11 residues. V lost 3 bases, J lost 5 bases, and 5 bases lay in between. CDR1 MNHNY and CDR2 SVGAGI come from the germline V gene (reference sequence). For the CDR3, the DNA is TGTGCCAGCAGTTATCGGCACGAGCAGTACTTC. Protein: CASSYRHEQYF.

This chain links TRBV2 with TRBJ1-4, with unresolved D. Germline CDR1 reads SNHLY; CDR2 reads FYNNEI. The CDR3 is 15 residues long. Trimming shortened V by 3 bases and J by 5 bases, and 13 bases separated the two germline ends. CDR3 coding DNA: TGTGCCAGCAGTGACGGGGTTTCGGCCAATGAAAAACTGTTTTTT. This translates into CASSDGVSANEKLFF.